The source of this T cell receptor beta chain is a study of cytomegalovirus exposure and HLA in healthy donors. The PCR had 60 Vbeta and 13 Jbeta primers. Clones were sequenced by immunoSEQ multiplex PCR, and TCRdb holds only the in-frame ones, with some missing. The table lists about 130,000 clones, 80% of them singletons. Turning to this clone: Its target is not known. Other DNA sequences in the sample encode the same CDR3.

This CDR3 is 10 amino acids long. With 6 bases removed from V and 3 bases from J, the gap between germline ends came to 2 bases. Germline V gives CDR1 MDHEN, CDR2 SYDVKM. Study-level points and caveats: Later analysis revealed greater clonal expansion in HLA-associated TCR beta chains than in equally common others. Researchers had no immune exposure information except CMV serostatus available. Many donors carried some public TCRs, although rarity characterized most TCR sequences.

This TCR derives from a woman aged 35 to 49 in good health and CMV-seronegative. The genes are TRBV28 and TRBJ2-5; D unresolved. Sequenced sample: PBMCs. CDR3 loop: CASSEETQYF. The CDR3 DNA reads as TGTGCCAGCAGCGAAGAGACCCAGTACTTC.